This T cell receptor (beta chain) was identified during a study of PD-L1 blockade in urothelial cancer. Overall study: Patients initiated atezolizumab at some point between 2014 and 2015 at 1,200 mg intravenously every 3 weeks. Study observations and caveats: Enhanced expansion of tumor-associated blood clones at 3 weeks characterized durable-benefit patients.

Trimming took 0 bases from V and 1 from J; bases not matched to a gene: 1. The CDR3 covers 16 residues. From germline, CDR1 is MNHEY and CDR2 SVGAGI. Assay used: immunoSEQ multiplex PCR; TCRdb lists only in-frame clones, some missing. The data contain tens of thousands of clones, 80% of them seen just once; the ten biggest clones take up under 20%. Comment on this clone: Its target is unknown.

The time point denotes: pretreatment peripheral blood. The patients had locally advanced or metastatic urothelial carcinoma. The receptor was derived from a man aged 55 to 70 with urothelial cancer. The chain recombines TRBV6-5 with TRBJ2-3; 10 positions match TRBD1. Sequencing used PBMCs, obtained around atezolizumab (anti-PD-L1) treatment. As DNA, the CDR3 is TGTGCCAGCAGTTACTCGGGGACAGGGGGCACAGATACGCAGTATTTT. Translated, it gives CASSYSGTGGTDTQYF.